This T cell receptor (beta chain) was recovered during a study of shared clonotypes between healthy human individuals. Study-wide context: In total, the donors were a couple of women and a few men aged 18 to 49.

V was pared by 7 bases and J by 1 base, with 3 bases of the junction left unmatched. The CDR3 runs to 13 residues. Germline-derived CDR1 and CDR2 are SQVTM and ANQGSEA. Broader study findings: Sharing across a few donors was seen in 4% to 6.5% of naive CD4 clonotypes. Clonotype sharing among donors, it was expected, would be affected by sequencing depth.

Worth noting for this clone: Its antigen is currently unknown.

Per the authors' pipeline: In the immunoSEQ data, sequences were junction-only and lacked quality scores, so filtering differed. The method was immunoSEQ multiplex PCR; TCRdb's version includes in-frame clones alone and lacks a portion of them. V and J calls and clone size come straight from that table; D and trimming were deduced from the DNA. The sample includes about 600,000 clones, almost 97% seen only once; the top ten take approximately 0.057%. Sequenced: naive CD4+ T cells sorted from blood. Specified subset: CD45RA+ positively selected. The rearrangement joins TRBV29-1 to TRBJ2-2, with 7 nucleotides matching TRBD1. This sequence originates from a woman aged 25 to 45 in good health. The CDR3, as DNA: TGCAGCGGGGGACAGATGAACACCGGGGAGCTGTTTTTT. Protein sequence: CSGGQMNTGELFF.